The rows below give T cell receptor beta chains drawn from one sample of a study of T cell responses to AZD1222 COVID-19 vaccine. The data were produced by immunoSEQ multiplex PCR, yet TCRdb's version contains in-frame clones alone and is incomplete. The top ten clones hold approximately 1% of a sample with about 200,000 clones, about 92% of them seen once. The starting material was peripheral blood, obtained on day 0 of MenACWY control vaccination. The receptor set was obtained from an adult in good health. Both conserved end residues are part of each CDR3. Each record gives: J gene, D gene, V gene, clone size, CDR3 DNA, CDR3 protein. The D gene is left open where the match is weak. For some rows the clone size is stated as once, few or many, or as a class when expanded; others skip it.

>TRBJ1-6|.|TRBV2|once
TGTGCCAGCAGGGAGGACTTCTATAATTCACCCCTCCACTTT
CASREDFYNSPLHF
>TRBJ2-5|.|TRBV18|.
TGTGCCAGCTCACCCCCCGAAGGGGCGGGCAAAGAGACCCAGTACTTC
CASSPPEGAGKETQYF
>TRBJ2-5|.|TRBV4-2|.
TGTGCCAGCAGCCAAGTAGCCAGTCTGAGGATAGGACAAGAGACCCAGTACTTC
CASSQVASLRIGQETQYF
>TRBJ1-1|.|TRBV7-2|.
TGTGCCAGCAGCTTAGTGATAGGGGGGTCGGGCACTGAAGCTTTCTTT
CASSLVIGGSGTEAFF
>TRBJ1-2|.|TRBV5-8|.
TGTGCCAGCAGCTTGGCAGGGGCTCGTGGCTACACCTTC
CASSLAGARGYTF
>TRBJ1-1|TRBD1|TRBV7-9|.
TGTGCCAGCAGCTTAGCATCCAGGGGGGCTGAAGCTTTCTTT
CASSLASRGAEAFF
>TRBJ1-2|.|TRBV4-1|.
TGCGCCAGCAGCCAAGATTCGACAGGTTCCGGCTACACCTTC
CASSQDSTGSGYTF
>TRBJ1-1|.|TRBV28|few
TGTGCCACCGGGGGTCCTGAAGCTTTCTTT
CATGGPEAFF
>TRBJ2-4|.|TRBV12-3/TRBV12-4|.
TGTGCCAGCACCAATGGGGGAGAACCGATTCAGTACTTC
CASTNGGEPIQYF
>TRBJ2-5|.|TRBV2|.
TGTGCCAGCAGTGGGCAGGGACGGCTAAAAGAGACCCAGTACTTC
CASSGQGRLKETQYF
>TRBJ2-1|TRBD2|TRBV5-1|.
TGCGCCAGCAGCTTGGAGGGACTAGCGGGGGCTGAGCAGTTCTTC
CASSLEGLAGAEQFF
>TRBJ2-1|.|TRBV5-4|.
TGTGCCAGCAGCTTGGTTGGCTTTGGGTTAGGCCGGGAGCAGTTCTTC
CASSLVGFGLGREQFF
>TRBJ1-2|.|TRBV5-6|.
TGTGCCAGCAGCTTAGCGGGGCTTCCTAACTATGGCTACACCTTC
CASSLAGLPNYGYTF
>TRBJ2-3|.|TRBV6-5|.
TGTGCCAGCAGATCGCGGGGGCGCACAGATACGCAGTATTTT
CASRSRGRTDTQYF
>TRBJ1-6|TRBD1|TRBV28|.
TGTGCCAGCAGAGCAACCGGGACAGGGAATTCACCCCTCCACTTT
CASRATGTGNSPLHF
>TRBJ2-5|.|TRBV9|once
TGTGCCAGCAGCGGGGCGGCGGTCAGGGGAGAGACCCAGTACTTC
CASSGAAVRGETQYF
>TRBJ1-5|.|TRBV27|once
TGTGCCAGCAGTTTCCTAGGCAACAATCAGCCCCAGCATTTT
CASSFLGNNQPQHF
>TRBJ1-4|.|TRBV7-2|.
TGTGCCACCTCCTTTTCATCATTTAATGAAAAACTGTTTTTT
CATSFSSFNEKLFF
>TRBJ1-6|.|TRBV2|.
TGTGCCAGCAGTCAGCGTCAGAGCTCCTATAATTCACCCCTCCACTTT
CASSQRQSSYNSPLHF
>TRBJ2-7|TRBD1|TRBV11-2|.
TGTGCCAGCAGCCGGACAGGGCTGGAGCAGTACTTC
CASSRTGLEQYF
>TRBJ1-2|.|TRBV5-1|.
TGCGCCAGCAGCTTGGCCCGAGATGGCTACACCTTC
CASSLARDGYTF
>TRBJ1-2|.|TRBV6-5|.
TGTGCCAGCAGTCCCTTAAGACCTTCAAGGGGCGGCTACACCTTC
CASSPLRPSRGGYTF
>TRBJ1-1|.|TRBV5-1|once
TGCGCCAGCAGCCCCCGAGGGGACGGGTCTTGGACTGAAGCTTTCTTT
CASSPRGDGSWTEAFF
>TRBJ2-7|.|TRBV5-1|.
TGCGCCAGCAGGAGGAGGGGGGACGACGAGCAGTACTTC
CASRRRGDDEQYF
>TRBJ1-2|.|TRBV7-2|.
TGTGCCAGCAGCTTAGCGGAAACAACAAACTATGGCTACACCTTC
CASSLAETTNYGYTF
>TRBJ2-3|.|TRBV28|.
TGTGCCAGCAGTTCAAAAGATACGCAGTATTTT
CASSSKDTQYF
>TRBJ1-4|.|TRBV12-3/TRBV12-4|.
TGTGCCAGCACCTTGCAGATGGGTGAAAAACTGTTTTTT
CASTLQMGEKLFF
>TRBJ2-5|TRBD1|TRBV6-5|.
TGTGCCAGCAGTTCCGGGACAGGGCGAGAGACCCAGTACTTC
CASSSGTGRETQYF
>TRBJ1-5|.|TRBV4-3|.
TGCGCCAGCAGCCAAGATATGGGATATAGCAATCAGCCCCAGCATTTT
CASSQDMGYSNQPQHF
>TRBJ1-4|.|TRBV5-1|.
TGCGCCAGCAGCTTGACAGGGATGGCAACTAATGAAAAACTGTTTTTT
CASSLTGMATNEKLFF
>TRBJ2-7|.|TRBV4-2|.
TGTGCCAGCAGCCAACATGAGGACGCCCGGGGCCCTTTCGAGCAGTACTTC
CASSQHEDARGPFEQYF
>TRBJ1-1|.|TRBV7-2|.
TGTGCCAGCAGCTTAAAGCGGGGCACTGAAGCTTTCTTT
CASSLKRGTEAFF
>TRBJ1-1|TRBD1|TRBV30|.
TGTGCCTTTTGGACAGGGAGACTTGAAGCTTTCTTT
CAFWTGRLEAFF
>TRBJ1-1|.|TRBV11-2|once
TGTGCCAGCGAAAATAGAAGATCCGGGAACACTGAAGCTTTCTTT
CASENRRSGNTEAFF
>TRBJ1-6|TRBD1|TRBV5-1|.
TGCGCCAGCAGCTTGGAGGGACAGGGGCAATCACCCCTCCACTTT
CASSLEGQGQSPLHF
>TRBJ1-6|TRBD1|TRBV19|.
TGTGCCAGTAGTATAAGACAGGGAGGTGGGGATTCACCCCTCCACTTT
CASSIRQGGGDSPLHF